This T cell receptor (beta chain) was sequenced for a study of CD8 T cells in Susac syndrome (dated by TCRdb to about 2019). For the wider study: Repertoire sequencing was used to test whether CD8+ T cell activation and differentiation in Susac syndrome was antigen driven. The study compared CD8+ T cell repertoire clonality among 11 to 12 healthy donors, roughly 14 Susac syndrome patients and roughly 16 multiple sclerosis patients.

High-throughput TCR beta sequencing profiled peripheral blood CD8+ and CD4+ T cells from healthy donors, Susac syndrome patients and multiple sclerosis patients. Healthy donors were age- and sex-matched controls. Bulk CD8+ and CD4+ T cells were purified magnetically by negative isolation, whereas CD8+ TEMRA cells were enriched by FACS. Blood was drawn into EDTA tubes, processed within 24 hours, and PBMCs were isolated by density gradient centrifugation. PBMCs intended for TCR sequencing were frozen in liquid nitrogen and were later thawed in a 37 degrees C water bath. The sorted or isolated CD4+, CD8+ and CD8+ TEMRA cells had a purity of 90% or higher. A remark on this clonotype: Its antigen remains unidentified. No base quality values were provided; no much bigger clone lies one nucleotide off.

RNA was extracted using the RNeasy kit, and roughly 0.5 to 1 microgram was reverse transcribed with random hexamers. The immunoSEQ multiplex PCR assay, covering 54 Vbeta and 13 Jbeta segments, was used to amplify TCR beta CDR3 regions. To correct PCR amplification bias, a synthetic template baseline was used for both primer optimization and computational correction. The original methods were these. Only productive sequences were kept, with reads annotated to V, D and J genes according to IMGT and analyzed in immunoSEQ Analyzer. Clonality was calculated as one minus the Shannon entropy normalized by log2 of the number of productive unique sequences. For each patient and control, public and private clones were evaluated among the 100 most prevalent clones. Clones were defined as Susac-specific if absent from the healthy and MS cohorts, from under 1,200 published viral clones and from other ImmuneACCESS disease sequences. The raw public reads went through TCRdb reprocessing: fastp at Q25, MiXCR clone calling, in-frame beta chains kept. CDR3 protein duplicates are merged, each entry listing the most common genes and DNA. The V and J calls come from TCRdb's annotation, not from the publication. Here the sample has approximately 90,000 distinct CDR3 sequences; 85% to 95% occur a single time. Over 0.25% of the sample comes from the top ten.

The CDR3 covers 16 residues, taking in both the cysteine and the phenylalanine. Only the CDR3 part of the read is kept: 48 bases, read in frame from the first base. The trim is 3 bases for V and 7 bases for J, with a gap of 20 bases between the germline ends. The germline V gene encodes CDR1 LGHDT and CDR2 YNNKEL (reference sequence). What the study reported, not specific to this receptor: The study acknowledged that relatively few individuals were included in the TCR sequencing and HLA analysis.

The receptor was derived from a human donor in good health. This chain joins TRBV3-1 to TRBJ2-3; 6 matching bases give a weak D call of TRBD1. The sample was CD8+ T cells from PBMCs. For the CDR3, the sequence is CASSHLEGGRINTQYF. In nucleotide form, the sequence is TGTGCCAGCAGCCACCTCGAAGGGGGTAGGATAAATACGCAGTATTTT.